The 4 T cell receptor beta chains below come from one sample, sequenced in a study of control samples from healthy donors and cancer patients. The data were produced by immunoSEQ multiplex PCR, yet TCRdb's version contains in-frame clones alone and is incomplete. The sample lists about 150,000 clones; 89% were seen once. Sequenced material: blood. The origin of the receptors is a man younger than 45 in good health.

The chain carries TRBV5-4 and TRBJ2-7, with TRBD2 matching over 9 bases. This CDR3 has 14 amino acids. The V and J ends lost 4 bases and 4 bases, in that order; junction bases with no gene match: 6. CDR1 is SGHNT, CDR2 YYREEE, per germline (reference sequence). CDR3 DNA: TGTGCCAGCAGCGTAGCGGGGGACACGTACGAGCAGTACTTC. Its protein is CASSVAGDTYEQYF. The full variable domain, completed using reference TRBV5-4 and TRBJ2-7, is ETGVTQSPTHLIKTRGQQVTLRCSSQSGHNTVSWYQQALGQGPQFIFQYYREEENGRGNFPPRFSGLQFPNYSSELNVNALELDDSALYLCASSVAGDTYEQYFGPGTRLTVT.

The chain joins TRBV3-1 (or the pseudogene TRBV3-2) to TRBJ2-2; tentative D call: TRBD1 (5 bases). Germline V lookup: CDR1 LGHDT, CDR2 YNNKEL (reference sequence). This CDR3 is built from 15 residues. V gave up 4 bases and J gave up 4 bases, with 13 bases separating them. The CDR3 bases are TGTGCCAGCAGCCCGAACCCAAGGGGCACCGGGGAGCTGTTTTTT. Translating gives CASSPNPRGTGELFF.

The rearrangement joins TRBV5-4 to TRBJ2-4, with D uncertain. Germline V CDR1 and CDR2: SGHNT, YYREEE (reference sequence). V lost 4 bases and J lost 5, with 16 bases in between. CDR3 length equals 15 residues. CDR3 sequence reads: CASSPNIPQENIQYF. For the CDR3, the DNA is TGTGCCAGCAGCCCCAACATCCCTCAGGAAAACATTCAGTACTTC.

This clone was recorded a few times. Within the sample, other DNA sequences also encode this same CDR3. The gene calls are TRBV5-6 and TRBJ1-6; D is unclear. The CDR3 spans 15 residues. Germline CDR1 SGHDT, CDR2 YYEEEE. Trimming left V 0 bases short and J 0 bases short, with 4 bases between. DNA of the CDR3: TGTGCCAGCAGCTTGGGTAGCTCCTATAATTCACCCCTCCACTTT. Protein: CASSLGSSYNSPLHF.